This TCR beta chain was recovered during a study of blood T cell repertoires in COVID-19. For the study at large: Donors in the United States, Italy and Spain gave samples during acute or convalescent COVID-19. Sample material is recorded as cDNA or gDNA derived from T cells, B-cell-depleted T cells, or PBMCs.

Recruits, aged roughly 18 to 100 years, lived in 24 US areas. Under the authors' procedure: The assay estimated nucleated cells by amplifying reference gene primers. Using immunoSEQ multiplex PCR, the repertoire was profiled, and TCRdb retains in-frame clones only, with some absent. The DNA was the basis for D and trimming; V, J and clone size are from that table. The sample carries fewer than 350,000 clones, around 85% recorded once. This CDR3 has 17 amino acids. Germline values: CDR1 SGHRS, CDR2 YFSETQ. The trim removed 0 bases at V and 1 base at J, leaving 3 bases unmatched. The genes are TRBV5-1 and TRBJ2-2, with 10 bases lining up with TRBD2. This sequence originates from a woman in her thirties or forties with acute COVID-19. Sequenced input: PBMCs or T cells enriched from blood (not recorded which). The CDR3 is CASSLALAGGNTGELFF. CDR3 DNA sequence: TGCGCCAGCAGCTTGGCCTTAGCGGGGGGGAACACCGGGGAGCTGTTTTTT. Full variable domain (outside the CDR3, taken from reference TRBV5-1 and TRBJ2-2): KAGVTQTPRYLIKTRGQQVTLSCSPISGHRSVSWYQQTPGQGLQFLFEYFSETQRNKGNFPGRFSGRQFSNSRSEMNVSTLELGDSALYLCASSLALAGGNTGELFFGEGSRLTVL.